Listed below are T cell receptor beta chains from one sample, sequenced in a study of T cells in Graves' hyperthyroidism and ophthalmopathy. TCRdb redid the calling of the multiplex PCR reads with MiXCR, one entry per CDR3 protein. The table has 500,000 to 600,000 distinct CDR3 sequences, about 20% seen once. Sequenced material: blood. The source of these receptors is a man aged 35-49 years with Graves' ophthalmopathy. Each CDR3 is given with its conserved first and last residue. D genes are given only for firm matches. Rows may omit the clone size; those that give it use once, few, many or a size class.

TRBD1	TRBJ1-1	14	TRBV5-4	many	TGTGCCAGCAGGCGGGACAGTTCCTCCCCGTCCGCTTTCTTT	CASRRDSSSPSAFF
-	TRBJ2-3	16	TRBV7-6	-	TGTGCCAGCGGCTTAGAGTCGGGGCTCAGCACAGATACGCAGTATTTT	CASGLESGLSTDTQYF
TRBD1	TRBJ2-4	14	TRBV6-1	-	TGTGCCAGCAGTAAACAGGGGGCCAAAAACATTCAGTACTTC	CASSKQGAKNIQYF
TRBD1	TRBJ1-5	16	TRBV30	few	TGTGCCTGGAGTAGAATAGGGACAGGGGGCAATCAGCCCCAGCATTTT	CAWSRIGTGGNQPQHF
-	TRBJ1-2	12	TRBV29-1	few	TGCAGCGTTGAAACAGGGATCTATGGCTACACCTTC	CSVETGIYGYTF
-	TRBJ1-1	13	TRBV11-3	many	TGTGCCAGCAGCGCAAGTCCGAACACTGAAGCTTTCTTT	CASSASPNTEAFF
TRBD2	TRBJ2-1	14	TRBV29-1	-	TGCAGCGTCCCCCTAGCGGGAGTCCGCAATGAGCAGTTCTTC	CSVPLAGVRNEQFF
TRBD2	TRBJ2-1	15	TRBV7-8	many	TGTGCCAGCAGCTTAGCGGGAGGGCCCCTGAATGAGCAGTTCTTC	CASSLAGGPLNEQFF
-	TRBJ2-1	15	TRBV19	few	TGTGCCAGTAGTATAGATCCACCGGGGAGAAATGAGCAGTTCTTC	CASSIDPPGRNEQFF
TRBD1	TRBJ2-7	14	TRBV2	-	TGTGCCAGCAGGATCGACAGGGTTACCTACGAGCAGTACTTC	CASRIDRVTYEQYF
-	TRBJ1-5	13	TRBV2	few	TGTGCCAGCATGAGGGCAGCCAATCAGCCCCAGCATTTT	CASMRAANQPQHF
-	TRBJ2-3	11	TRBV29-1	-	TGCAGCGTTGAGTCCCTGGGTGCGCAGTATTTT	CSVESLGAQYF
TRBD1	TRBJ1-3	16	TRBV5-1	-	TGCGCCAGCAGCTTGTCGGGACAGGGTTTCGAAAACACCATATATTTT	CASSLSGQGFENTIYF
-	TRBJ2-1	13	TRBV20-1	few	TGCAGTGCTAGAGGCAAGGTCTACAATGAGCAGTTCTTC	CSARGKVYNEQFF
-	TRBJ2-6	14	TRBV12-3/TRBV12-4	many	TGTGCCAGCAGTCTAGGTGGAGCTGCCAACGTCCTGACTTTC	CASSLGGAANVLTF
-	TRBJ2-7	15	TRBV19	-	TGTGCCAGTAGTATAGTTCGGGCAGGGGCCTACGAGCAGTACTTC	CASSIVRAGAYEQYF
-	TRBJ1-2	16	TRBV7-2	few	TGTGCCAGCAGCCGGCCATACCCTTCAGGAGGAACTGGCTACACCTTC	CASSRPYPSGGTGYTF
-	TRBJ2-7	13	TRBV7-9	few	TGTGCCAGCAGCTTCGGCCCTCGGAACGAGCAGTACTTC	CASSFGPRNEQYF
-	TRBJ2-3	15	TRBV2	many	TGTGCCAGCACTGTGGGCGGATCTAGCACAGATACGCAGTATTTT	CASTVGGSSTDTQYF
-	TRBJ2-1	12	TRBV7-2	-	TGTGCCAGCAGCCCCTTTGCGGGGTTTCAGTTCTTC	CASSPFAGFQFF
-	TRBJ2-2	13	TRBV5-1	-	TGCGCCAGCATGGTCTCGAACACCGGGGAGCTGTTTTTT	CASMVSNTGELFF
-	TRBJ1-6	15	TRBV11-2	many	TGTGCCAGCAGCTTAGGACCTCAAATCACTTCACCCCTCCACTTT	CASSLGPQITSPLHF
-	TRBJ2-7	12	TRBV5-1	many	TGCGCCAGCAGCTTGGCCACAGACGAGCAGTACTTC	CASSLATDEQYF
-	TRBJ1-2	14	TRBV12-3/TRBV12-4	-	TGTGCCAGCAGCCCTCGACGGGGGGACTATGGCTACACCTTC	CASSPRRGDYGYTF
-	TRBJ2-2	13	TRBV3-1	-	TGTGCCAGCAGGATAGGGGGAACCGGGGAGCTGTTTTTT	CASRIGGTGELFF
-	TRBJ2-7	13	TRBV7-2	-	TGTGCCAGCAGCTTAGTAGAGTCCTACGAGCAGTACTTC	CASSLVESYEQYF
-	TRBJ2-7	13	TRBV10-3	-	TGTGCCATCAGTCCGGGCACCTCCTACGAGCAGTACTTC	CAISPGTSYEQYF
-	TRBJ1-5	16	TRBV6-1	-	TGTGCCACCTGCTCTCGAACAGGGTATGGCAATCAGCCCCAGCATTTT	CATCSRTGYGNQPQHF
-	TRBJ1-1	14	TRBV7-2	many	TGTGCCAGCAGCTTAGAGGGGCGGCGTACTGGGGCTTTCTTT	CASSLEGRRTGAFF
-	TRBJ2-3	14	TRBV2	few	TGTGCCAGCACCGAAGGAGTAGGAGGAGATACGCAGTATTTT	CASTEGVGGDTQYF
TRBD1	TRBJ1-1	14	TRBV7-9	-	TGTGCCAGCAGCTTAAGGGACAGGGGTTCGGGAGCTTTCTTT	CASSLRDRGSGAFF
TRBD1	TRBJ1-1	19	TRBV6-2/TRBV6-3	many	TGTGCCAGCAGTTACAACCTAAGGACAGGGGGCAGCTTGAACACTGAAGCTTTCTTT	CASSYNLRTGGSLNTEAFF
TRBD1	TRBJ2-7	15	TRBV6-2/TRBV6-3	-	TGTACCAGCAGTGGAGAAGGGACAGGGGGCCACGAGCAGTACTTC	CTSSGEGTGGHEQYF
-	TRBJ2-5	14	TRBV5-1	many	TGCGCCAGCAGCTTGAGAGAGCCTCGGGAGACCCAGTACTTC	CASSLREPRETQYF
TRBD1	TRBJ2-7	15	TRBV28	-	TGTGCCAGCAACCCAGGGGGCTCAGTCCCCTACGAGCAGTACTTC	CASNPGGSVPYEQYF
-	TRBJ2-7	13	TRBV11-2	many	TGTGCCAGCAGCTTTGGGAGGAACTACGAGCAGTACTTC	CASSFGRNYEQYF
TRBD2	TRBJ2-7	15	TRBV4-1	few	TGCGCCAGCAGCCAAGTAAGCGGGAGGGCCAACGAGCAGTACTTC	CASSQVSGRANEQYF
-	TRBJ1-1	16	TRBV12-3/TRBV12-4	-	TGTGCCAGCAGTTTTACGGGCTCCCCAGAGAACACTGAAGCTTTCTTT	CASSFTGSPENTEAFF
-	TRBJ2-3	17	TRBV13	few	TGTGCCAGCAGCCCCCGAGGTCGGGTTTTGGGCACAGATACGCAGTATTTT	CASSPRGRVLGTDTQYF
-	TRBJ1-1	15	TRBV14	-	TGTGCCAGCAGCCAAGATGGGATCAGAGTTACTGAAGCTTTCTTT	CASSQDGIRVTEAFF
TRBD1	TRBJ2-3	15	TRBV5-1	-	TGCGCCAGCAGCTTGGGGGACAGGGGGCGAGATACGCAGTATTTT	CASSLGDRGRDTQYF
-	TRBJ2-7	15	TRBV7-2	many	TGTGCCAGCAGCTTAGGGGCAGGGCCTTACTACGAGCAGTACTTC	CASSLGAGPYYEQYF
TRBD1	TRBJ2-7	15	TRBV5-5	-	TGTGCCAGCAGCCCTGACAGGGGTGGTATCTACGAGCAGTACTTC	CASSPDRGGIYEQYF
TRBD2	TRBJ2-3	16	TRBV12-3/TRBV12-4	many	TGTGCCAGCACCCCTCTAGCGGGAGTTGGCACAGATACGCAGTATTTT	CASTPLAGVGTDTQYF
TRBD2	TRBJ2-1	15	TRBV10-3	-	TGTGCCATTGGCCGAGCGGGGGCTGTTGACAATGAGCAGTTCTTC	CAIGRAGAVDNEQFF
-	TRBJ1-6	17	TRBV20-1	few	TGCAGTGCTAGAGATATAGGACGGGCCTCCTATAATTCACCCCTCCACTTT	CSARDIGRASYNSPLHF
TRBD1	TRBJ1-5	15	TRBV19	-	TGTGCCAGTACCTTAACAGGGGGCGCAGGTCAGCCCCAGCATTTT	CASTLTGGAGQPQHF
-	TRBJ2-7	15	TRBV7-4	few	TGTGCCAGCAGCTTTAGGGGGTACCTGAGGTTGGAGCAGTACTTC	CASSFRGYLRLEQYF
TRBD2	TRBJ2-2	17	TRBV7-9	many	TGTGCCAGCAGCCTTAGAGGGACTAGAAGGGTCACCGGGGAGCTGTTTTTT	CASSLRGTRRVTGELFF
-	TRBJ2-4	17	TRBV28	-	TGTGCCAGCAGTTTAGGGGGCGGGAGCAAGGGCAAAAACATTCAGTACTTC	CASSLGGGSKGKNIQYF
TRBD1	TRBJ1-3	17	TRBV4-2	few	TGTGCCAGCAGCCACTCCGGGACAGGGATGTCTGGAAACACCATATATTTT	CASSHSGTGMSGNTIYF
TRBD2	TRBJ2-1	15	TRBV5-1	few	TGCGCCAGCAGCGCCGGGACTAGCGGGAGCAATGAGCAGTTCTTC	CASSAGTSGSNEQFF
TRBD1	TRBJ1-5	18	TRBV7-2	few	TGTGCCAGCAGCTCCCGACAGAAGACAGGGGATAGCAATCAGCCCCAGCATTTT	CASSSRQKTGDSNQPQHF
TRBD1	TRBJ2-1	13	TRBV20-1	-	TGCAGTGCTGCCCGACAGGGGAGTAATGAGCAGTTCTTC	CSAARQGSNEQFF
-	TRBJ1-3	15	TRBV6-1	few	TGTGCCAGCAGCCCGGACAGCGTCTCTGGAAACACCATATATTTT	CASSPDSVSGNTIYF
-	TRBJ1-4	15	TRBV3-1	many	TGTGCCAGCAGCCAAGATCCGGGACCAGGGGAAAAACTGTTTTTT	CASSQDPGPGEKLFF
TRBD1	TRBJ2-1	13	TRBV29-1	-	TGCAGCGTTCGGACAGGGGGATACAATGAGCAGTTCTTC	CSVRTGGYNEQFF
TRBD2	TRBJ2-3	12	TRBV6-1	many	TGTGCCAGCAGCCCCACCGGGGGGAAGCAGTATTTT	CASSPTGGKQYF